One sample yielded the 6 T cell receptor beta chains listed below, sequenced in a study of prognosis after radiotherapy for stage I lung cancer. TCR beta CDR3 was amplified from genomic DNA by two-round multiplex PCR. First-round PCR amplification was performed with primers specific to each TRBV and TRBJ gene. TCRdb processed the multiplex PCR reads anew with MiXCR; each CDR3 protein has one entry. Here the sample spans some 39,000 distinct CDR3 sequences, around 22% being singletons. The sequenced sample was PBMCs, obtained before or after stereotactic body radiation therapy (not recorded which). The receptor source for this set is a donor at least 50 years old with non-small cell lung cancer.

This clonotype has a count of ten or more. Relative to the germline gene, one junction end is altered; a read error may explain this. The J gene is TRBJ2-7, the V gene TRBV5-1; a possible D gene is TRBD2 (5 bases). Germline CDR1 and CDR2: SGHRS and YFSETQ. This CDR3 contains 14 residues. Written as DNA, the CDR3 is TGCGCCGGCAGCTTGGGGAGAGGCTCCTACGAGCAGTACTTC. This encodes CAGSLGRGSYEQYF.

This clonotype was detected ten times or more. DNA of the CDR3: TGTGCCAGTAGTACCAGGGACAGTCATCAGCCCCAGCATTTT. It yields the protein CASSTRDSHQPQHF. The chain is built from TRBV19 and TRBJ1-5; 7 bases align to TRBD1. This CDR3 has 14 amino acids. V shed 4 bases and J 5 bases; nucleotides not matched to a gene: 5. From germline, CDR1 is LNHDA and CDR2 SQIVND (reference sequence).

The table lists this clonotype with a few counts. This sequence may be a read error, since a much larger clone differs from it by one base. The chain recombines TRBV6-2 or TRBV6-3 with TRBJ1-1, with D unresolved. Looked up from germline, CDR1 is MNHEY and CDR2 is SVGEGT. V lost 5 bases and J lost 8, with 12 bases in between. The CDR3 contains 12 residues. The CDR3 DNA is TGTGCCAGCAGTGCTGGGAATATCGAAGCTTTCTTT. It specifies CASSAGNIEAFF.

This clonotype has a count of ten or more. The chain links TRBV10-3 to TRBJ2-2, with 14 bases identical to TRBD2. There are 18 residues in the CDR3. Trimming removed 6 bases from V and 2 bases from J; junction bases left unmatched: 8. Germline CDR1 and CDR2: ENHRY and SYGVKD. The CDR3 sequence is CAISLQGLAGANTGELFF. CDR3 bases: TGTGCCATCAGCCTGCAGGGACTAGCGGGAGCTAACACCGGGGAGCTGTTTTTT.

Comments on this clonotype: A far larger clone is just one base off, so this is likely a read error. The chain carries TRBV6-9 and TRBJ2-1; D gene ambiguous. V dropped 4 bases and J dropped 13 bases, with 11 bases sitting between them. Germline CDR1 MNHGY, CDR2 SVAAGI. The CDR3 has 11 residues. The CDR3: CASSSRPTQFF. For the CDR3, the DNA is TGTGCCAGCAGTTCACGCCCTACTCAGTTCTTC.

The count of this clonotype is one. A far more abundant clone sits one base away, making this likely a read error. This chain uses TRBV6-1 with TRBJ1-1; D is uncertain. The CDR3 has 13 amino acids. V lost 3 bases and J lost 0, with 5 bases in between. CDR1 is MNHNS and CDR2 is SASEGT in the germline V gene. In DNA, the CDR3 is TGTGCCAGCAGTGAGAGGTTGAACACTGAAGCTTTCTTT. Its protein product is CASSERLNTEAFF.